This TCR beta chain appears in the sequencing data of a study of T cells in Graves' hyperthyroidism and ophthalmopathy. Worth noting for this clonotype: As yet, its antigen is unknown.

Study observations and caveats: The blood repertoire included most of the expanded thyroid clonotypes above 0.001.

CDR3 size: 17 residues. Germline V lookup: CDR1 SGHNT, CDR2 YENEEA. The V segment lost 1 base and the J segment 6 bases; nucleotides outside the gene matches: 7. Researchers took RNA transcripts and amplified the TCR beta CDR3 regions from them. First-round RT-PCR of the TCR CDR3 relied on the HTBI primer set. TCRdb fed the multiplex PCR reads into MiXCR, producing one record per CDR3 protein. The data hold 500,000 to 800,000 distinct CDR3 sequences, with 45% observed a single time. Exclusion of a patient resulted from uncontrolled infection, other autoimmune disease, pregnancy or lactation. The sample was peripheral blood or thyroid tissue (not recorded which). The rearrangement joins TRBV11-3 to TRBJ1-6; TRBD1 matches at 9 bases. This clonotype was sampled from an adult man with Graves' disease, either hyperthyroidism or ophthalmopathy (not recorded which). The chain's CDR3 is CASSLGGTGGGNSPLHF. The CDR3 coding sequence is TGTGCCAGCAGCTTAGGGGGAACAGGGGGCGGTAATTCACCCCTCCACTTT.